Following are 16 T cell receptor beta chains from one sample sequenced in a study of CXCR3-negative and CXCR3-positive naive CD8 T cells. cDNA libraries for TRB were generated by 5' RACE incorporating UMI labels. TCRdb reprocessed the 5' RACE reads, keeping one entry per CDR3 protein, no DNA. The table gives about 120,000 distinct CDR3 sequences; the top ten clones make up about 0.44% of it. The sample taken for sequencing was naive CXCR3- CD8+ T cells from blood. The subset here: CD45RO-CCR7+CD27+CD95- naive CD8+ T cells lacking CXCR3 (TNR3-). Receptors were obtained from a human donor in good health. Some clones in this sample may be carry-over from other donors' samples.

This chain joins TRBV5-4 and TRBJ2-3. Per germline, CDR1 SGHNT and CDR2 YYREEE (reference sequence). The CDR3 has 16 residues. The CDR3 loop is CASPAVHHPSTDTQYF.

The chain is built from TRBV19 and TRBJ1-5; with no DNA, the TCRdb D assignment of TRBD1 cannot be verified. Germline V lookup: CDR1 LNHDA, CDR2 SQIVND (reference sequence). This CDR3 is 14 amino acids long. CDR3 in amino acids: CASSIGPEGEPQHF.

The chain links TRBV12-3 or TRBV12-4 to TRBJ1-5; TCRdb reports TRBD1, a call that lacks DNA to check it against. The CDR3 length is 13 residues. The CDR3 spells CASSRQNNQPQHF.

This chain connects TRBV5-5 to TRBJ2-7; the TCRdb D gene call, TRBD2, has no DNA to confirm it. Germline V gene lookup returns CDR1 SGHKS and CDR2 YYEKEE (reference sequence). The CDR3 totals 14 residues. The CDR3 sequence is CASSSQAGGYEQYF.

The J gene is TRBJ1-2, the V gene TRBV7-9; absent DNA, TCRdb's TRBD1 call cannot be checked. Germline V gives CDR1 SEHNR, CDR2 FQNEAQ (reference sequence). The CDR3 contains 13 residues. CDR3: CASSFTGADGYTF. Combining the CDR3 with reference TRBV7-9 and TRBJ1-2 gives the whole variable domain DTGVSQNPRHKITKRGQNVTFRCDPISEHNRLYWYRQTLGQGPEFLTYFQNEAQLEKSRLLSDRFSAERPKGSFSTLEIQRTEQGDSAMYLCASSFTGADGYTFGSGTRLTVV.

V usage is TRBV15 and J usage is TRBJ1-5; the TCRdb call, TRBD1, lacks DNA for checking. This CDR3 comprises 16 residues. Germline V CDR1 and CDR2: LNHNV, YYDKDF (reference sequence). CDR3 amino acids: CATSRGPGYSNQPQHF.

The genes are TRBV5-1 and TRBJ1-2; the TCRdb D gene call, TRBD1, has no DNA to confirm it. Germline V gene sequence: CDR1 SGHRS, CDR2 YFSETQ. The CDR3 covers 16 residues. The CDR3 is CASSLAEMTPGRGYTF.

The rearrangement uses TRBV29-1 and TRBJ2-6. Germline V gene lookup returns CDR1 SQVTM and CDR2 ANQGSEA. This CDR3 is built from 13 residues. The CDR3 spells CSVHSPGANVLTF.

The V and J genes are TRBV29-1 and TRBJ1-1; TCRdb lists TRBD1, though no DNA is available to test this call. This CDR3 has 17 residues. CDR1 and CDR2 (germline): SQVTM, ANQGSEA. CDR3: CSSEPDRGLVLNTEAFF.

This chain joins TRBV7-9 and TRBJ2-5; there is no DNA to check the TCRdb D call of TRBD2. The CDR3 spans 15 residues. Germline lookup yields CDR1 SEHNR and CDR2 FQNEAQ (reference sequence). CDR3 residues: CASSLGLAGEETQYF.

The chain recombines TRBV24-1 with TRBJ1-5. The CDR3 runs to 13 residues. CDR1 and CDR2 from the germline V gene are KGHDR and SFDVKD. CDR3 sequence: CATSDGLLQPQHF.

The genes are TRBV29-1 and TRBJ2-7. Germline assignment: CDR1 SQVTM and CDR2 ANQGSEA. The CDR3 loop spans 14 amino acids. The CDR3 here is CSVEVASGPYEQYF.

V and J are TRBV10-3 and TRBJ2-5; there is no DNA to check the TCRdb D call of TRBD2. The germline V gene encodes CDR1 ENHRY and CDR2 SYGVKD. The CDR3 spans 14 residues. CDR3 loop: CATSSGRIQETQYF.

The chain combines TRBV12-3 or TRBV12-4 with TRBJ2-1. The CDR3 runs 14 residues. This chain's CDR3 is CASSLTTSLNEQFF.

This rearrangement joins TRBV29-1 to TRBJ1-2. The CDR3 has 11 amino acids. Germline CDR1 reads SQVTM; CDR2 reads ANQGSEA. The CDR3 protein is CSTDGNYGYTF.

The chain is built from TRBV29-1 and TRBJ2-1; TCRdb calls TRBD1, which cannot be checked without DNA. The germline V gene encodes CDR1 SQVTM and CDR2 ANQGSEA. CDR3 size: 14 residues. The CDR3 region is CSPLTGPPYNEQFF.